The entry below gives a single TCR beta chain sequence along with its context. Antigen unknown. The data are from a study of CD8 T cells in ankylosing spondylitis. Study results and limitations: Reported data indicate significant enrichment of disease-linked clones within matched ankylosing spondylitis synovial fluid. A number of the motif variants had already been described in reactive arthritis synovial fluid and blood. One TCR beta motif, made up of 7 or 8 highly homologous variants, appeared characteristic of ankylosing spondylitis blood.

Looked up from germline, CDR1 is SGHTA and CDR2 is FQGNSA. The CDR3 covers 12 residues. Between the trimmed V and J ends, which lost 8 bases and 4 bases, there was a span of 9 bases. Each CDR3 protein gets one entry after TCRdb re-called the 5' RACE reads with MiXCR. The sample lists some 400,000 distinct CDR3 sequences, around 20% occurring once. This receptor was taken from a male donor with ankylosing spondylitis. The chain has TRBV7-2 and TRBJ1-3; TRBD1 is a possible D gene (6 bases). The sample comprised blood, either unsorted or a sorted T cell fraction (not recorded which). CDR3 sequence: CASGGHGNTIYF. The CDR3 DNA follows: TGTGCCAGCGGGGGGCACGGAAACACCATATATTTT. Full variable domain (rest looked up from reference TRBV7-2 and TRBJ1-3): GAGVSQSPSNKVTEKGKDVELRCDPISGHTALYWYRQSLGQGLEFLIYFQGNSAPDKSGLPSDRFSAERTGGSVSTLTIQRTQQEDSAVYLCASGGHGNTIYFGEGSWLTVV.